The subject of this entry is one T cell receptor beta chain. This clone's antigen is unknown. One base away there is no much larger clone; base qualities are not given. The cysteine opens and the phenylalanine closes a CDR3 of 12 amino acids. Left in the record is the CDR3 DNA by itself, 36 bases read in frame from the first base. The V and J ends are trimmed by 2 bases and 8 bases, leaving 9 bases between them. In the prospective study, participants were about 18 to 100 years old, resided in about two dozen geographic areas of the United States, and were enrolled through a virtual design. In the prospective study, cohorts were assigned on the basis of participant-reported clinical history obtained from a screening survey and a study questionnaire. A participant counted as exposed if, within 2 weeks of entering the study, that participant had been in contact with someone who had a PCR-confirmed or clinician-diagnosed COVID-19 case. Mobile phlebotomists in the prospective study collected whole blood, serum and a nasopharyngeal or oropharyngeal swab from every participant. Participants in the prospective study had the option to provide additional blood draws and questionnaires over a roughly 2-month period. Prospective study blood samples were shipped either frozen or at room temperature before DNA extraction.

This sample is drawn from a study of blood T cell repertoires in COVID-19 (dated by TCRdb to the early 2020s). Some background on the complete study: The collaborator samples originated in the United States, Italy and Spain and spanned the acute and convalescent phases of COVID-19. The prospective study material was composed of cDNA or gDNA derived from T cells, B-cell-depleted T cells, or PBMCs. The dataset comprised deeply sampled blood TCRbeta repertoires from subjects exposed to, actively infected with, or recovered from COVID-19. The repertoires were released in a freely available public database intended as a resource for research on the immune response to SARS-CoV-2. The samples were drawn from the first 160 participants of the ongoing ImmuneRACE study and from 1,254 subjects provided by 6 global collaborators. Nearly every sample came with metadata listing a de-identified subject ID, COVID-19 status, age in years and sex. Where HLA class I and class II types were available, the types were taken from metadata supplied by the sample provider, not from assay-based typing.

General study outcomes and caveats: The amount of clinical and demographic metadata varied by source and participant and was provided uncurated.

TCRbeta CDR3 regions were amplified from genomic DNA by means of the immunoSEQ Assay, a bias-controlled multiplex PCR. Turning to the authors' computational methods: Nucleated cell counts per sample were estimated from amplification of reference gene primers within the assay. Sequence reads were collapsed and filtered to measure the absolute abundance of every unique TCRbeta CDR3 rearrangement. For each sample, productive Simpson clonality was calculated by taking the square root of Simpson's diversity index across productive rearrangements. Entries here come from immuneACCESS through TCRdb and include only in-frame sequences with V and J called. Some clones fail to appear in such tables; in the studies checked, an unresolved V gene covers under half of the shortfall, and the cause of the remainder is unknown. V and J calls and clone size are as listed in that table; D and trimming were resolved from the DNA. Present in this sample are 350,000 to 450,000 clones, approximately 90% of which were seen just once. The biggest ten clones account for 1.4% of the sample.

The clonotype originates from a woman aged 18-30 years who had been exposed to COVID-19. The specimen was PBMCs or T cells enriched from blood (not recorded which). The rearranged segments are TRBV12-3 or TRBV12-4 and TRBJ1-2, with the D gene too uncertain to name. The CDR3 region: CASSLSGGGYTF. The nucleotide sequence is given as TGTGCCAGCAGTTTAAGCGGAGGAGGCTACACCTTC.